This T cell receptor beta chain was documented in a study of neurological immune-mediated disorders. TCRdb re-called the 5' RACE reads with MiXCR, one entry per CDR3 protein. The table records 55,000 to 65,000 distinct CDR3 sequences, more than 9.5% of them present only once. Per germline, CDR1 SNHLY and CDR2 FYNNEI. The CDR3 loop spans 14 amino acids. Losses at the gene ends were 8 bases for V and 6 bases for J; bases not matched to a gene: 5. Time point denoted: longitudinal time-point 2. The group of healthy controls was made up of people who were blood bank volunteers in Maryland, USA. At least ten counts were recorded for this clonotype.

Sequenced sample: PBMCs. The chain combines TRBV2 with TRBJ1-5; 12 bases map to TRBD1. This receptor was taken from a young man in good health. Here the CDR3 DNA reads TGTGCCAGCGAGGGACAGGGGGCAGGTCAGCCCCAGCATTTT. Its translation is CASEGQGAGQPQHF. Filled out from reference TRBV2 and TRBJ1-5, the complete variable domain reads EPEVTQTPSHQVTQMGQEVILRCVPISNHLYFYWYRQILGQKVEFLVSFYNNEISEKSEIFDDQFSVERPDGSNFTLKIRSTKLEDSAMYFCASEGQGAGQPQHFGDGTRLSIL.